The T cell receptor beta chain described here comes from a study of blood T cells in healthy people across ages. The use of a sample-barcoded 5' primer and a J-beta primer mix characterized a second PCR of roughly 6 to 11 cycles. TCRdb reanalysed the 5' RACE reads using MiXCR and keeps one entry per CDR3 protein. The sample includes around 900,000 distinct CDR3 sequences, 29% of them seen just once. In its sample, this clonotype was seen many times. Trimming shortened V by 10 bases and J by 7 bases, and 24 bases separated the two germline ends. The CDR3 covers 15 residues. Germline CDR1 is SGHTS and CDR2 is YDEGEE.

Material for sequencing was blood. V usage is TRBV5-8 and J usage is TRBJ2-1; D is tentatively TRBD1 or TRBD2 (6 bases each). The sequence came from a woman aged 80 or older in good health. DNA for the CDR3: TGTGCCCCCAGCCGCTGGGGGGCAGCACAGAATGAGCAGTTCTTC. It specifies CAPSRWGAAQNEQFF.